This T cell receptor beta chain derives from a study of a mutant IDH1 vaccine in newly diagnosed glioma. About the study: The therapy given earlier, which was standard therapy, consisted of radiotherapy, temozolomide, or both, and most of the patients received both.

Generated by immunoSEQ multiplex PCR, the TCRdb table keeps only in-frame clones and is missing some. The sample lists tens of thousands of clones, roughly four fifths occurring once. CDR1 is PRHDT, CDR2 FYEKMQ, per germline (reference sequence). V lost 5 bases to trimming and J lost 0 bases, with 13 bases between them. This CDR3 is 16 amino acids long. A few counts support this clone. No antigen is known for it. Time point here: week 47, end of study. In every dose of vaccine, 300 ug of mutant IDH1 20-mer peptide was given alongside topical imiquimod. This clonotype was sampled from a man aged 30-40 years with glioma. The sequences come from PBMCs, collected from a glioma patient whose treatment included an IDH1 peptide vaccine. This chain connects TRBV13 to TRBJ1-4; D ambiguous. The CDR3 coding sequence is TGTGCCAGCAGCACCACAGACGGTGCAACTAATGAAAAACTGTTTTTT. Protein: CASSTTDGATNEKLFF.